This T cell receptor beta chain was sequenced for a study of blood T cell repertoires in COVID-19. Study background: From the United States, Italy and Spain came samples of acute and convalescent COVID-19. From T cells, B-cell-depleted T cells, or PBMCs came the material, which was cDNA or gDNA.

Trimming took off 5 bases at V and 0 bases at J, with 10 bases between the two ends. CDR1 is MDHEN, CDR2 SYDVKM, per germline. This CDR3 region has 15 residues. Study processing details: Reference gene primers were amplified, and this amplification served to estimate nucleated cell counts. Assay: immunoSEQ multiplex PCR; the TCRdb copy retains only in-frame clones and omits some. The D gene and trimming were derived from the DNA, and the V and J assignments and clone size from that table. The sample records roughly 76,000 clones, 90% being singletons. The V gene is TRBV28, the J gene TRBJ2-2; D is uncertain. Sequenced sample: peripheral blood. The clonotype originates from a man between 45 and 60 years old with acute or convalescent COVID-19. The CDR3 nucleotides read TGTGCCAGCAGTCCAGGCCAGACGAACACCGGGGAGCTGTTTTTT. Its translation is CASSPGQTNTGELFF.